Following are 28 T cell receptor beta chains from one sample sequenced in a study of shared clonotypes between healthy human individuals. Some clones are missing from TCRdb's copy, which holds only in-frame ones; the method was immunoSEQ multiplex PCR. The sample consists of approximately 2.3 million clones, roughly 93% of them appearing once. The specimen was naive CD4+ T cells from PBMCs. Subset meaning: CD45RA+ positively selected. The receptors stem from a man in his late teens or twenties in good health. Some clones in this sample may be carry-over from other donors' samples.

This rearrangement joins TRBV6-5 to TRBJ1-2, with 8 positions matching TRBD1. Losses at the gene ends were 2 bases for V and 7 bases for J; bases not matched to a gene: 6. CDR1 MNHEY and CDR2 SVGAGI come from the germline V gene. This CDR3 has 14 residues. The CDR3 is CASSYGQGFAGYTF. Here the CDR3 DNA reads TGTGCCAGCAGTTACGGACAGGGTTTCGCTGGCTACACCTTC.

On this clone itself: Other DNA sequences within the sample encode an identical CDR3. The J gene is TRBJ2-7, the V gene TRBV6-5, with a weak D call TRBD1 (5 bases). Trimming pared 0 bases from V and 1 base from J, leaving 10 bases between. The CDR3 contains 15 residues. Germline V lookup: CDR1 MNHEY, CDR2 SVGAGI. The CDR3 coding sequence is TGTGCCAGCAGTTACTCGGATAGGGGATCCTACGAGCAGTACTTC. Protein: CASSYSDRGSYEQYF.

The chain combines TRBV5-1 with TRBJ2-7; 8 nucleotides line up with TRBD1. Germline V gene data show CDR1 as SGHRS and CDR2 as YFSETQ. The CDR3 sequence is 16 residues long. After removal of 0 bases from V and 3 bases from J, the junction contained 8 bases not matched to a gene. CDR3 sequence (DNA): TGCGCCAGCAGCTTGGCCCCGCAGGGGGCTAACTACGAGCAGTACTTC. Translated: CASSLAPQGANYEQYF.

Regarding this clone: The sample contains more than one DNA sequence encoding this CDR3. The chain employs TRBV11-3 and TRBJ2-1, with 7 positions matching TRBD2. The length of the CDR3 is 14 residues. The germline V gene encodes CDR1 SGHNT and CDR2 YENEEA. The V and J ends lost 3 bases and 2 bases, in that order; junction bases with no gene match: 1. The CDR3 sequence is CASSLGGPYNEQFF. CDR3 in DNA: TGTGCCAGCAGCTTGGGAGGGCCCTACAATGAGCAGTTCTTC.

For this clone: The identical CDR3 is also encoded by other nucleotide sequences in the sample. The chain has TRBV28 and TRBJ2-7, with D tentatively TRBD1 (6 bases). V shed 3 bases and J shed 0 bases, with 9 bases lying between them. CDR1 MDHEN and CDR2 SYDVKM come from the germline V gene. The CDR3 is 14 amino acids. CDR3 coding DNA: TGTGCCAGCAGTTTTCAAGGGGGCTCCTACGAGCAGTACTTC. This codes for CASSFQGGSYEQYF. The whole variable domain, filled in from reference TRBV28 and TRBJ2-7, reads DVKVTQSSRYLVKRTGEKVFLECVQDMDHENMFWYRQDPGLGLRLIYFSYDVKMKEKGDIPEGYSVSREKKERFSLILESASTNQTSMYLCASSFQGGSYEQYFGPGTRLTVT.

This chain uses TRBV29-1 with TRBJ2-5; no definite D call. Germline V CDR1 and CDR2: SQVTM, ANQGSEA. The V end was cut by 6 bases, the J end by 3 bases, with 17 bases between. The CDR3 loop spans 14 amino acids. The chain's CDR3 is CSVRPTRREETQYF. The CDR3 coding sequence is TGCAGCGTACGCCCAACCCGCAGAGAAGAGACCCAGTACTTC.

This clone was detected only once. V and J are TRBV15 and TRBJ2-7; the D call may be TRBD1 or TRBD2 (5 bases each). Trimming pared 7 bases from V and 0 bases from J, leaving 13 bases between. The CDR3 spans 14 residues. Germline values: CDR1 LNHNV, CDR2 YYDKDF (reference sequence). The CDR3: CATTPRESSYEQYF. The DNA of the CDR3 is TGTGCCACCACCCCCAGGGAGAGCTCCTACGAGCAGTACTTC. Complete variable domain (other parts from reference TRBV15 and TRBJ2-7): DAMVIQNPRYQVTQFGKPVTLSCSQTLNHNVMYWYQQKSSQAPKLLFHYYDKDFNNEADTPDNFQSRRPNTSFCFLDIRSPGLGDTAMYLCATTPRESSYEQYFGPGTRLTVT.

CDR3 DNA: TGTGCCAGCAGTTTATTGGACGGCGTAGAAGCTTTCTTT. As protein: CASSLLDGVEAFF. The J gene is TRBJ1-1, the V gene TRBV28; D is uncertain. V lost 1 base and J 8 bases, leaving 11 bases between the germline ends. CDR3 length equals 13 residues. Germline CDR1 and CDR2: MDHEN and SYDVKM.

About this clone itself: Other nucleotide sequences in the sample specify the same CDR3. This chain uses TRBV5-1 with TRBJ2-3; 7 nucleotides line up with TRBD1. V trimming: 2 bases; J trimming: 1 base; junction bases outside the gene matches: 1. The CDR3 is 14 residues long. In germline, CDR1 is SGHRS, CDR2 YFSETQ. The CDR3 DNA follows: TGCGCCAGCAGCTTCGGGACAGGCACAGATACGCAGTATTTT. Encoded protein: CASSFGTGTDTQYF.

This sequence joins TRBV11-2 and TRBJ1-2; TRBD1 matches at 10 bases. Germline V lookup: CDR1 SGHAT, CDR2 FQNNGV. Trimming cost V 5 bases and J 6 bases; bases outside gene matches: 6. The CDR3 contains 14 residues. The CDR3 DNA reads as TGTGCCAGCAGCCGGACAGGGGGTTTCGATGGCTACACCTTC. As protein: CASSRTGGFDGYTF.

This chain uses TRBV28 with TRBJ2-5; TRBD2 agrees at 7 bases. The germline V gene has CDR1 MDHEN and CDR2 SYDVKM. Trimming cost V 6 bases and J 5 bases; bases outside gene matches: 9. This CDR3 has 14 residues. The CDR3: CASSQGGARETQYF. The CDR3 DNA follows: TGTGCCAGCAGCCAGGGAGGGGCAAGGGAGACCCAGTACTTC.

The chain is built from TRBV7-6 and TRBJ2-3; 12 bases are shared with TRBD1. Trimming cost V 5 bases and J 6 bases; bases outside gene matches: 6. The germline CDR1 and CDR2 sequences are SGHVS and FNYEAQ. CDR3 length: 15 amino acids. CDR3 nucleotide sequence: TGTGCCAGCAGCGCCGGGACAGGGGGCGGGGATACGCAGTATTTT. It translates to CASSAGTGGGDTQYF.

The chain links TRBV7-2 to TRBJ2-3; TRBD2 agrees at 7 bases. The CDR3 length is 14 residues. Germline values: CDR1 SGHTA, CDR2 FQGNSA. V dropped 5 bases and J dropped 9; count of bases not matched to a gene: 11. CDR3 DNA: TGTGCCAGCAGCATTGCTAGCGGAGAGGGGACGCAGTATTTT. Translation gives CASSIASGEGTQYF.

This chain connects TRBV28 to TRBJ2-1; D is ambiguous. This CDR3 comprises 14 residues. Germline lookup yields CDR1 MDHEN and CDR2 SYDVKM. The V gene lost 2 bases and the J gene lost 3 bases, with 8 bases spanning the gap. The CDR3 reads CASSLIQFYNEQFF. The CDR3 coding sequence is TGTGCCAGCAGTTTAATACAGTTCTACAATGAGCAGTTCTTC.

The chain joins TRBV7-9 to TRBJ2-1; no clear D. The ends were cut back, 1 base at V and 9 bases at J, with 4 bases in the middle. Germline loops: CDR1 SEHNR, CDR2 FQNEAQ (reference sequence). There are 11 residues in the CDR3. The CDR3 region is CASSLGAEQFF. The CDR3 coding sequence is TGTGCCAGCAGCTTAGGGGCTGAGCAGTTCTTC.

The V gene is TRBV2, the J gene TRBJ2-2; TRBD2 matches at 7 bases. Germline V gene data show CDR1 as SNHLY and CDR2 as FYNNEI. CDR3 size: 14 residues. The J segment lost 2 bases and the V segment lost 8 bases, leaving 5 bases of the junction unmatched. This CDR3 reads CASWRERNTGELFF. The CDR3 nucleotides read TGTGCCAGCTGGCGGGAGAGAAACACCGGGGAGCTGTTTTTT.

This chain uses TRBV14 with TRBJ2-7, with 8 bases that match TRBD1. With V trimmed by 3 bases and J by 9 bases, 7 bases remained unmatched. Germline CDR1 SGHDN, CDR2 FVKESK. The CDR3 has 13 residues. The CDR3 here is CASSQIQGARQYF. For the CDR3, the DNA is TGTGCCAGCAGCCAGATCCAGGGGGCGCGGCAGTACTTC. Full variable domain (rest looked up from reference TRBV14 and TRBJ2-7): EAGVTQFPSHSVIEKGQTVTLRCDPISGHDNLYWYRRVMGKEIKFLLHFVKESKQDESGMPNNRFLAERTGGTYSTLKVQPAELEDSGVYFCASSQIQGARQYFGPGTRLTVT.

The V and J genes are TRBV5-6 and TRBJ1-5, with 7 positions matching TRBD1. Germline-derived CDR1 and CDR2 are SGHDT and YYEEEE. The V segment lost 0 bases and the J segment 5 bases; nucleotides outside the gene matches: 5. The CDR3 runs 15 residues. The CDR3 region has the DNA TGTGCCAGCAGCTTGGAGGGGGCCACGGATCAGCCCCAGCATTTT. Protein: CASSLEGATDQPQHF.

The rearrangement joins TRBV11-2 to TRBJ2-1, with D perhaps matching TRBD2 (5 bases). This CDR3 spans 13 amino acids. V was clipped by 6 bases and J by 2 bases, with 8 bases between them. CDR1 is SGHAT and CDR2 is FQNNGV in the germline V gene. CDR3 DNA: TGTGCCAGCAGACCCGGGACCTACAATGAGCAGTTCTTC. Its translation is CASRPGTYNEQFF.

Written as DNA, the CDR3 is TGTGCCAGCAAAACCATGGCGGACACAGATACGCAGTATTTT. Translation: CASKTMADTDTQYF. This rearrangement joins TRBV6-6 to TRBJ2-3; D call uncertain. This CDR3 has 14 amino acids. Trimming took off 7 bases at V and 2 bases at J, with 13 bases between the two ends. The V gene's germline CDR1 is MNHNY and CDR2 SVGAGI (reference sequence).

This chain uses TRBV5-4 with TRBJ2-1; 8 nucleotides match TRBD1. Looked up from germline, CDR1 is SGHNT and CDR2 is YYREEE (reference sequence). The trim removed 4 bases at V and 5 bases at J, leaving 8 bases unmatched. The CDR3 loop spans 15 amino acids. The DNA of the CDR3 is TGTGCCAGCAGCCGCGGAGGACAGGGTGACAATGAGCAGTTCTTC. Encoded protein: CASSRGGQGDNEQFF.

The gene calls are TRBV30 and TRBJ2-1; 9 positions match TRBD1. This CDR3 has 11 residues. Germline V gene sequence: CDR1 GTSNPN, CDR2 SVGIG (reference sequence). DNA for the CDR3: TGTAAAGACAGGGGGTGTCTTGAGCAGTTCTTC. This codes for CKDRGCLEQFF.

The chain is built from TRBV2 and TRBJ2-3, with TRBD1 matching 8 bases. The CDR3 extends over 15 amino acids. The V and J ends lost 6 bases and 2 bases, in that order; junction bases with no gene match: 7. Germline V gene lookup returns CDR1 SNHLY and CDR2 FYNNEI. Here the CDR3 DNA reads TGTGCCAGCAGGGCCAGGACAGGGTCCACAGATACGCAGTATTTT. Translating gives CASRARTGSTDTQYF.

The rearrangement joins TRBV7-9 to TRBJ2-1; D unclear. CDR1 is SEHNR, CDR2 FQNEAQ, per germline (reference sequence). V lost 7 bases to trimming and J lost 8 bases, with 12 bases between them. The CDR3 contains 12 residues. CDR3 protein: CASTRGHDEQFF. The CDR3 DNA follows: TGTGCCAGCACCCGTGGGCATGATGAGCAGTTCTTC.

This CDR3 reads CAITTPTSWTITDTQYF. CDR3 coding DNA: TGTGCCATCACGACCCCAACCTCCTGGACTATCACAGATACGCAGTATTTT. The chain employs TRBV28 and TRBJ2-3; possible D gene TRBD2, 6 bases. CDR1 and CDR2 (germline): MDHEN, SYDVKM. This CDR3 spans 17 amino acids. V was cut by 10 bases and J by 2 bases, with 25 bases left in between.

In its sample, this clone was seen once. This rearrangement joins TRBV30 to TRBJ1-2, with a tentative D call TRBD1 (6 bases). Per germline, CDR1 GTSNPN and CDR2 SVGIG (reference sequence). V lost 0 bases to trimming and J lost 3 bases, with 29 bases between them. This CDR3 region has 20 residues. CDR3 coding DNA: TGTGCCTGGAGTGTAAGGGGGGGTTTTGGCCGCCTGTTGGTGGACTATGGCTACACCTTC. This translates into CAWSVRGGFGRLLVDYGYTF.

The chain links TRBV11-2 to TRBJ2-1, with D unresolved. CDR3 length: 12 amino acids. Germline V lookup: CDR1 SGHAT, CDR2 FQNNGV. V was cut by 0 bases and J by 8 bases, with 5 bases left in between. CDR3 nucleotides: TGTGCCAGCAGCTTAGATCCACATGAGCAGTTCTTC. Protein product: CASSLDPHEQFF. The full variable domain, with the rest looked up from reference TRBV11-2 and TRBJ2-1, is EAGVAQSPRYKIIEKRQSVAFWCNPISGHATLYWYQQILGQGPKLLIQFQNNGVVDDSQLPKDRFSAERLKGVDSTLKIQPAKLEDSAVYLCASSLDPHEQFFGPGTRLTVL.

This rearrangement joins TRBV4-1 to TRBJ2-7; D perhaps matches TRBD1 (6 bases). The CDR3 is 13 residues long. V was pared by 5 bases and J by 2 bases, with 10 bases between. Germline lookup yields CDR1 MGHRA and CDR2 YSYEKL. CDR3: CASSDSGAYEQYF. CDR3 sequence (DNA): TGCGCCAGCAGCGACTCAGGGGCCTACGAGCAGTACTTC.